These 32 T cell receptor beta chains share one sample of origin, sequenced in a study of CD8 T cells in ankylosing spondylitis. General study points: Among TCR beta sequences, a motif of about 8 highly homologous variants appeared characteristic of ankylosing spondylitis blood.

TCRdb used MiXCR to reprocess the 5' RACE reads, holding one entry per CDR3 protein. The sample lists approximately 440,000 distinct CDR3 sequences, roughly a sixth occurring once. These receptors' antigens are unknown. Sequences were obtained from blood, either unsorted or a sorted T cell fraction (not recorded which). The receptors shown here come from a male donor with ankylosing spondylitis.

The chain joins TRBV5-1 to TRBJ2-7; D perhaps matches TRBD1 (5 bases). This CDR3 is built from 14 residues. Germline V gives CDR1 SGHRS, CDR2 YFSETQ. V gave up 4 bases and J gave up 6 bases, with 17 bases separating them. The CDR3 DNA follows: TGCGCCAGCAGCGACAGTCTCCAGGGCGGCGAGCAGTACTTC. This encodes CASSDSLQGGEQYF.

The chain links TRBV2 to TRBJ1-6; 7 bases are shared with TRBD1. The CDR3 sequence is 15 residues long. The germline V gene encodes CDR1 SNHLY and CDR2 FYNNEI. V shed 6 bases, J shed 6 bases, and the junction held 8 bases outside the gene matches. The CDR3 here is CASSESGTANSPLHF. CDR3 DNA sequence: TGTGCCAGCAGCGAATCCGGGACAGCTAATTCACCCCTCCACTTT.

The table lists this clonotype with many counts. The chain combines TRBV10-3 with TRBJ2-1, with 12 bases identical to TRBD2. V lost 10 bases and J lost 0; bases outside the gene matches: 13. Germline V gives CDR1 ENHRY, CDR2 SYGVKD. The CDR3 covers 18 residues. CDR3 DNA sequence: TGTGCCACCGCGACTAGCGGGGGCCCCAAAAGCTCCTACAATGAGCAGTTCTTC. Its protein is CATATSGGPKSSYNEQFF.

V usage is TRBV11-2 and J usage is TRBJ1-1; D gene uncertain. V was shortened by 5 bases and J by 6 bases, with 16 bases between the two germline ends. Germline CDR1 SGHAT, CDR2 FQNNGV. CDR3 length: 14 amino acids. The CDR3 spells CASSPRLWASEAFF. In nucleotides, the CDR3 is TGTGCCAGCAGCCCGCGACTCTGGGCGTCTGAAGCTTTCTTT.

V usage is TRBV5-6 and J usage is TRBJ2-7; TRBD1 aligns across 8 bases. The length of the CDR3 is 14 residues. Germline V gives CDR1 SGHDT, CDR2 YYEEEE. The DNA of the CDR3 is TGTGCCAGCAGGCACTTTTTTGGGGCCGGACAGGGATCTGTC. It specifies CASRHFFGAGQGSV.

In its sample, this clonotype was seen a few times. The chain links TRBV5-4 to TRBJ2-1; the match to TRBD1 covers 8 bases. In germline, CDR1 is SGHNT, CDR2 YYREEE (reference sequence). Unmatched junction bases numbered 6, after V lost 4 bases and J lost 0 bases. CDR3 size: 16 residues. CDR3 sequence reads: CASSPGQASSYNEQFF. Here the CDR3 DNA reads TGTGCCAGCAGCCCGGGACAGGCGAGCTCCTACAATGAGCAGTTCTTC.

The CDR3 region is CASSPRGGAGEQFF. The CDR3 coding sequence is TGTGCCAGCAGTCCCCGTGGAGGGGCTGGAGAGCAGTTCTTC. The rearrangement links TRBV12-3 or TRBV12-4 to TRBJ2-1, with D possibly being TRBD2 (6 bases). V was shortened by 5 bases and J by 10 bases, with 18 bases between the two germline ends. The CDR3 is 14 residues long.

The J gene is TRBJ2-2, the V gene TRBV14; tentative D call: TRBD1 (5 bases). The germline CDR1 and CDR2 sequences are SGHDN and FVKESK. This CDR3 comprises 18 residues. The V gene lost 0 bases and the J gene lost 5 bases, with 19 bases spanning the gap. The CDR3 is CASSQDQRSRVGTGELFF. CDR3 bases: TGTGCCAGCAGCCAAGATCAGAGGAGCAGGGTTGGTACCGGGGAGCTGTTTTTT.

The sample holds one count of this clonotype. In nucleotides, the CDR3 is TGTGCCAGCAGTCGCCCCGGGTCCACCTACGAGCAGTACTTC. Encoded protein: CASSRPGSTYEQYF. The chain recombines TRBV28 with TRBJ2-7, with no clear D. Germline V lookup: CDR1 MDHEN, CDR2 SYDVKM. V was clipped by 5 bases and J by 2 bases, with 13 bases between them. The CDR3 extends over 14 amino acids.

This chain uses TRBV28 with TRBJ2-2, with D perhaps TRBD2 (6 bases). The CDR3 extends over 16 amino acids. Germline V gives CDR1 MDHEN, CDR2 SYDVKM. Trimming took off 6 bases at V and 4 bases at J, with 18 bases between the two ends. CDR3: CASRDTSAGSTGELFF. CDR3 coding DNA: TGTGCCAGCAGGGATACTAGTGCGGGGAGCACCGGGGAGCTGTTTTTT. The whole variable domain, remainder taken from reference TRBV28 and TRBJ2-2, is DVKVTQSSRYLVKRTGEKVFLECVQDMDHENMFWYRQDPGLGLRLIYFSYDVKMKEKGDIPEGYSVSREKKERFSLILESASTNQTSMYLCASRDTSAGSTGELFFGEGSRLTVL.

The rearrangement joins TRBV6-5 to TRBJ1-1, with D perhaps TRBD1 (5 bases). Germline lookup yields CDR1 MNHEY and CDR2 SVGAGI. V lost 2 bases to trimming and J lost 2 bases, with 12 bases between them. The CDR3 is 15 amino acids. For the CDR3, the DNA is TGTGCCAGCAGTTACCGCACAGGTTATAACACTGAAGCTTTCTTT. Encoded protein: CASSYRTGYNTEAFF.

CDR3 coding DNA: TGCGCCAGCAGCTTAGACAGGGGGCGGAGAGGGGACAATGAGCAGTTCTTC. Translated: CASSLDRGRRGDNEQFF. The chain links TRBV5-1 to TRBJ2-1; TRBD1 aligns across 10 bases. Germline values: CDR1 SGHRS, CDR2 YFSETQ. With 2 bases clipped from V and 5 bases from J, the junction kept 10 bases outside the gene matches. This CDR3 contains 17 residues.

The rearrangement uses TRBV12-3 or TRBV12-4 and TRBJ1-1; D is possibly TRBD1 (6 bases). The CDR3 sequence is 15 residues long. V was cut by 6 bases and J by 1 base, with 15 bases left in between. The CDR3 loop reads CASRTWDTQNTEAFF. The CDR3 nucleotides are TGTGCCAGCAGGACGTGGGACACCCAGAACACTGAAGCTTTCTTT.

This clonotype was found a few times. The chain links TRBV6-2 or TRBV6-3 to TRBJ2-2; D unresolved. The V end was cut by 2 bases, the J end by 6 bases, with 7 bases between. CDR1 is MNHEY, CDR2 SVGEGT, per germline. The CDR3 has 13 residues. In DNA, the CDR3 is TGTGCCAGCAGTTACCCCTTGGCCGGGGAGCTGTTTTTT. It encodes CASSYPLAGELFF.

The chain joins TRBV18 to TRBJ1-1; D call uncertain. Trimming left V 8 bases short and J 5 bases short, with 15 bases between. Per germline, CDR1 KGHSH and CDR2 LQKENI. The CDR3 sequence is 13 residues long. For the CDR3, the DNA is TGTGCCAGCGCACTCCTCCTCGAGACTGAAGCTTTCTTT. It is translated as CASALLLETEAFF.

This chain connects TRBV28 to TRBJ1-6, with D perhaps matching TRBD1 (5 bases). V was trimmed by 7 bases and J by 7 bases, leaving 11 bases between them. The CDR3 loop spans 13 amino acids. CDR1 and CDR2 (germline): MDHEN, SYDVKM. Here the CDR3 reads CASTGPLNSPLHF. Written as DNA, the CDR3 is TGTGCCAGCACAGGGCCGCTCAATTCACCCCTCCACTTT.

This clonotype was counted a few times. The chain carries TRBV11-2 and TRBJ1-2; D remains ambiguous. This CDR3 is built from 13 residues. Germline-derived CDR1 and CDR2 are SGHAT and FQNNGV. V was clipped by 2 bases and J by 4 bases, with 8 bases between them. In DNA form, the CDR3 reads TGTGCCAGCAGCTTAACAGCCTCCTATGGCTACACCTTC. Protein: CASSLTASYGYTF.

This clonotype was seen ten or more times. The CDR3 bases are TGTGCCAGCAGCTCAAAGGCCTTGGGTTCGAACACCGGGGAGCTGTTTTTT. It is translated as CASSSKALGSNTGELFF. V and J are TRBV7-2 and TRBJ2-2, with D hard to call. The CDR3 consists of 17 residues. V lost 4 bases to trimming and J lost 0 bases, with 15 bases between them. In germline, CDR1 is SGHTA, CDR2 FQGNSA.

Only a few counts were recorded for this clonotype. The CDR3: CASSEFQGGVHTEAFF. CDR3 DNA sequence: TGTGCCAGCAGTGAATTTCAGGGAGGGGTTCACACTGAAGCTTTCTTT. The chain employs TRBV25-1 and TRBJ1-1, with TRBD1 as a possible D gene (5 bases). Germline V gives CDR1 MGHDK, CDR2 SYGVNS. The V end was cut by 1 base, the J end by 3 bases, with 15 bases between. The CDR3 length is 16 residues.

The J gene is TRBJ2-7, the V gene TRBV5-1; D is unresolved. V was pared by 4 bases and J by 1 base, with 9 bases between. Per germline, CDR1 SGHRS and CDR2 YFSETQ. This CDR3 region has 13 residues. The CDR3 DNA reads TGCGCCAGCAGCCGGTGGGGTTCCTACGAGCAGTACTTC. Its translation: CASSRWGSYEQYF.

In this sample, this clonotype turned up a few times. The V and J genes are TRBV11-1 and TRBJ1-2, with 12 bases that match TRBD1. The germline gives CDR1 SGHAT, CDR2 FQDESV (reference sequence). The CDR3 contains 19 residues. The trim removed 5 bases at V and 6 bases at J, leaving 19 bases unmatched. CDR3 in DNA: TGTGCCAGCAGCCCCGCCGCCGGGACAGGGGGCTTAGGGCACCATGGCTACACCTTC. Its translation is CASSPAAGTGGLGHHGYTF. Full variable domain (missing parts from reference TRBV11-1 and TRBJ1-2): EAEVAQSPRYKITEKSQAVAFWCDPISGHATLYWYRQILGQGPELLVQFQDESVVDDSQLPKDRFSAERLKGVDSTLKIQPAELGDSAMYLCASSPAAGTGGLGHHGYTFGSGTRLTVV.

This clonotype came up a few times. CDR3: CASSPIGSARANYGYTF. CDR3 DNA: TGTGCCAGCAGCCCAATCGGGTCGGCACGTGCTAACTATGGCTACACCTTC. This chain joins TRBV11-2 and TRBJ1-2, with D uncertain. CDR1 SGHAT and CDR2 FQNNGV come from the germline V gene. This CDR3 comprises 17 residues. V was clipped by 5 bases and J by 0 bases, with 19 bases between them.

This chain links TRBV11-2 with TRBJ2-5, with D perhaps given as TRBD1 or TRBD2 (5 bases each). V lost 5 bases and J lost 5, with 18 bases in between. CDR1 and CDR2 from the germline V gene are SGHAT and FQNNGV. The CDR3 extends over 15 amino acids. DNA of the CDR3: TGTGCCAGCAGCACCCGAGGGACCTGGGAGGAGACCCAGTACTTC. Protein sequence: CASSTRGTWEETQYF.

This clonotype has a count of ten or more. The rearrangement uses TRBV12-3 or TRBV12-4 and TRBJ2-5; possible D gene TRBD2, 6 bases. Trimming pared 5 bases from V and 2 bases from J, leaving 21 bases between. The CDR3 consists of 17 residues. The CDR3 DNA reads TGTGCCAGCAGTGAACCCCCGGGAGTGCGGGAACAAGAGACCCAGTACTTC. This encodes CASSEPPGVREQETQYF.

The CDR3: CASSTQGGQGYTF. As DNA, the CDR3 is TGTGCCAGCTCAACCCAGGGGGGGCAAGGCTACACCTTC. This rearrangement joins TRBV18 to TRBJ1-2; 7 bases fit TRBD1. Germline V gene sequence: CDR1 KGHSH, CDR2 LQKENI. The CDR3 contains 13 residues. The ends lost 5 bases at V and 8 bases at J; junction bases unmatched: 8.

This sequence joins TRBV6-2 or TRBV6-3 and TRBJ2-7; the match to TRBD1 covers 10 bases. From germline, CDR1 is MNHEY and CDR2 SVGEGT. The CDR3 has 15 amino acids. V dropped 6 bases and J dropped 0; count of bases not matched to a gene: 5. This chain's CDR3 is CASRPGQGFSYEQYF. The CDR3 DNA sequence: TGTGCCAGCAGACCGGGACAGGGGTTCTCCTACGAGCAGTACTTC.

CDR3 bases: TGTGCCTGGAAGGGACAGGGCTTAGAGACCCAGTACTTC. It yields the protein CAWKGQGLETQYF. The V call is TRBV30, the J call TRBJ2-5; the match to TRBD1 covers 9 bases. This CDR3 spans 13 amino acids. V lost 4 bases and J lost 4; bases outside the gene matches: 4. Germline lookup yields CDR1 GTSNPN and CDR2 SVGIG (reference sequence).

The V call is TRBV10-2, the J call TRBJ1-1; maybe TRBD1 (6 bases). Trimming stripped 6 bases from V and 3 bases from J, with 8 bases between. Germline CDR1 and CDR2: WSHSY and SAAADI. The CDR3 length is 12 residues. CDR3 residues: CASRDSHTEAFF. The DNA for the CDR3 is TGCGCCAGCAGGGACAGCCACACTGAAGCTTTCTTT.

This clonotype was seen more than once but under ten times. The chain is built from TRBV5-1 and TRBJ2-1, with 11 bases matching TRBD2. V lost 4 bases, J lost 5 bases, and 14 bases stayed unmatched. In germline, CDR1 is SGHRS, CDR2 YFSETQ. The CDR3 sequence is 18 residues long. The CDR3 loop reads CASSLTSGKIRINNEQFF. CDR3 nucleotides: TGCGCCAGCAGCCTGACTAGCGGGAAAATCCGGATAAACAATGAGCAGTTCTTC. Combining the CDR3 with reference TRBV5-1 and TRBJ2-1 gives the whole variable domain KAGVTQTPRYLIKTRGQQVTLSCSPISGHRSVSWYQQTPGQGLQFLFEYFSETQRNKGNFPGRFSGRQFSNSRSEMNVSTLELGDSALYLCASSLTSGKIRINNEQFFGPGTRLTVL.

The table lists this clonotype with a few counts. The chain uses TRBV11-2 and TRBJ1-6; D is ambiguous. Germline V gene data show CDR1 as SGHAT and CDR2 as FQNNGV. Trimming cost V 1 base and J 6 bases, with 10 bases left between them. The CDR3 has 15 amino acids. CDR3 sequence: CASSLGPQTNSPLHF. Written as DNA, the CDR3 is TGTGCCAGCAGCTTAGGTCCTCAGACTAATTCACCCCTCCACTTT.

The chain joins TRBV5-5 to TRBJ2-3; D remains ambiguous. The V gene's germline CDR1 is SGHKS and CDR2 YYEKEE (reference sequence). CDR3 size: 15 residues. V was pared by 2 bases and J by 2 bases, with 12 bases between. The DNA of the CDR3 is TGTGCCAGCAGCTTAGCCTCCAGACTCACAGATACGCAGTATTTT. Encoded protein: CASSLASRLTDTQYF.

This clonotype showed up many times. V gene TRBV5-1 combines with J gene TRBJ2-3; D remains ambiguous. The germline V gene encodes CDR1 SGHRS and CDR2 YFSETQ. The V gene lost 0 bases and the J gene lost 4 bases, with 3 bases spanning the gap. The CDR3 has 12 residues. The DNA of the CDR3 is TGCGCCAGCAGCTTGGAAGCAGATACGCAGTATTTT. Translation gives CASSLEADTQYF.